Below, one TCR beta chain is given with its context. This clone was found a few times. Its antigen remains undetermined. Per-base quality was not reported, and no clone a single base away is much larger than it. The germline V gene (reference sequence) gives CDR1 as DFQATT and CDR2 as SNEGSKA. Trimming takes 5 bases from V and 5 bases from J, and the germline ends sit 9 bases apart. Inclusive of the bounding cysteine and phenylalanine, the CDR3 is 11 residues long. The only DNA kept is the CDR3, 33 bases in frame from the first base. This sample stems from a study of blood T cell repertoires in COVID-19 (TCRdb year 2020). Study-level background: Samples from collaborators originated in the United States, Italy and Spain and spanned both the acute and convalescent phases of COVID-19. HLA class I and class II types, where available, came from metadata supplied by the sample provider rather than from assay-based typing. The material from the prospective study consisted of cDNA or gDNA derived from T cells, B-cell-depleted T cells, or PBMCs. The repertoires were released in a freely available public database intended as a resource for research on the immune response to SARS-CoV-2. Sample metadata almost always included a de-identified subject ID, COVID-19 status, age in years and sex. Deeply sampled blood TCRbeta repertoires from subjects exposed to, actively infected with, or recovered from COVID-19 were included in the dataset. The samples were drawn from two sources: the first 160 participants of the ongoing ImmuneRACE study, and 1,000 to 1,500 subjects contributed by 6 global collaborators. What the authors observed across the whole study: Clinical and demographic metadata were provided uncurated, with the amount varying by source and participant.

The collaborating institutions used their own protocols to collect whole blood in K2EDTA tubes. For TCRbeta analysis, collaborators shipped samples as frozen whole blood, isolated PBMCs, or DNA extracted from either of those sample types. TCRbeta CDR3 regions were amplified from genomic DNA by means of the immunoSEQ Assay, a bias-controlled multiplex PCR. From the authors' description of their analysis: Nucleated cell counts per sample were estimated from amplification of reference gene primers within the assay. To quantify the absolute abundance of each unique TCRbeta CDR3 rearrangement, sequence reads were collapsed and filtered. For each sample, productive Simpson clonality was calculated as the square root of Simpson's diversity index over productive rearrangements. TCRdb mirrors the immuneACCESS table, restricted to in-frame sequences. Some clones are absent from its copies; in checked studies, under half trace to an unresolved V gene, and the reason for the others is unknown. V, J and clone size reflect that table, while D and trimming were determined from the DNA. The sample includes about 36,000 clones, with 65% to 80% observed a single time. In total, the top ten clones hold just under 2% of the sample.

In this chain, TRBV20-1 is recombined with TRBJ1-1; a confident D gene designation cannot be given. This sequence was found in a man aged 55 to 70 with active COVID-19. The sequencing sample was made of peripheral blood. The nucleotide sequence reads TGCAGTGCTTCCCGAGGGACTGAAGCTTTCTTT. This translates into CSASRGTEAFF.